This is a list of T cell receptor beta chains from one sample in a study of cytomegalovirus exposure and HLA in healthy donors. Sequenced by immunoSEQ multiplex PCR; TCRdb stores in-frame clones only, minus some. The repertoire includes 100,000 to 150,000 clones, less than 85% of them detected once, and about 19% sits in the top ten. Sample: PBMCs. These receptors originate from a man younger than 30 in good health and CMV-seropositive. CDR3s include the opening cysteine and the closing phenylalanine or tryptophan. The D gene is left open where the match is weak. Clone sizes are given selectively: once, few, many, or a class where the clone is expanded.

cdr3_aa,cdr3_nt,clone_size,d_call,j_call,v_call
CASSLDYSGFGGYTF,TGTGCCAGCAGCTTGGACTATTCGGGGTTTGGTGGCTACACCTTC,NA,NA,TRBJ1-2,TRBV5-4
CASSLTKWDISTDTQYF,TGTGCCAGCAGTTTGACAAAATGGGACATAAGCACAGATACGCAGTATTTT,NA,NA,TRBJ2-3,TRBV28
CASSVIGQGIYEQYF,TGTGCCAGCAGCGTCATTGGGCAGGGGATATACGAGCAGTACTTC,NA,NA,TRBJ2-7,TRBV28
CASSLELQAFYGYTF,TGTGCCAGCAGCTTAGAACTCCAGGCTTTCTATGGCTACACCTTC,NA,NA,TRBJ1-2,TRBV7-2
CASGSSYTDGYTF,TGTGCCAGCGGGAGTTCCTACACCGATGGCTACACCTTC,NA,NA,TRBJ1-2,TRBV5-4
CASSTSGGLGEQFF,TGTGCCAGCAGCACTAGCGGGGGGCTCGGTGAGCAGTTCTTC,few,TRBD2,TRBJ2-1,TRBV27
CATQPSLNTGELFF,TGTGCCACCCAACCCAGTTTGAACACCGGGGAGCTGTTTTTT,NA,NA,TRBJ2-2,TRBV2
CASSLEPAGGPGDTQYF,TGTGCCAGCAGCTTAGAGCCAGCGGGGGGGCCAGGAGATACGCAGTATTTT,NA,TRBD2,TRBJ2-3,TRBV7-6
CASSLYTGNRETQYF,TGTGCCAGCAGCTTGTACACAGGAAACCGAGAGACCCAGTACTTC,NA,NA,TRBJ2-5,TRBV7-2
CASSVEDTGTNTEAFF,TGTGCCAGCAGCGTAGAAGATACAGGGACGAACACTGAAGCTTTCTTT,NA,NA,TRBJ1-1,TRBV9
CSVAVGVETQYF,TGCAGCGTTGCGGTAGGGGTGGAGACCCAGTACTTC,NA,NA,TRBJ2-5,TRBV29-1
CASSIGQGYGYTF,TGTGCCAGTAGTATTGGGCAGGGCTATGGCTACACCTTC,NA,NA,TRBJ1-2,TRBV19